This record looks at one T cell receptor beta chain sequence and its context. The antigen is not known. The sample belongs to a study of cytomegalovirus exposure and HLA in healthy donors. The PCR had 60 Vbeta and 13 Jbeta primers. Only in-frame clones appear in the TCRdb table, and some are missing; sequencing was by immunoSEQ multiplex PCR. Of some 110,000 clones in the sample, approximately 81% were seen once. Study-level results: Reports indicated that the classifier achieved high specificity and sensitivity in diagnosing cytomegalovirus status. The authors excluded some V segments, including TRBV6-2 and TRBV6-3, as indistinguishable. According to the study, roughly 180 TCR beta chains were cytomegalovirus-associated. In a later analysis, a missense DCLRE1C variant was linked to TCR beta V- and J-gene trimming.

Trimming cost V 4 bases and J 0 bases, with 4 bases left between them. The CDR3 runs to 12 residues. Germline CDR1 and CDR2: GTSNPN and SVGIG (reference sequence). The material sequenced was PBMCs. The rearrangement links TRBV30 to TRBJ1-3; D call uncertain. The sequence came from a woman younger than 45 in good health and CMV-seronegative. The CDR3 loop reads CAWTSSGNTIYF. In DNA form, the CDR3 reads TGTGCCTGGACCAGCTCTGGAAACACCATATATTTT. Supplemented by reference TRBV30 and TRBJ1-3, the full variable domain reads SQTIHQWPATLVQPVGSPLSLECTVEGTSNPNLYWYRQAAGRGLQLLFYSVGIGQISSEVPQNLSASRPQDRQFILSSKKLLLSDSGFYLCAWTSSGNTIYFGEGSWLTVV.